The next 18 T cell receptor beta chains were all read from a single sample in a study of blood T cell repertoires in COVID-19. Only in-frame clones appear in the TCRdb table, and some are missing; sequencing was by immunoSEQ multiplex PCR. The table shows 200,000 to 250,000 clones, with roughly 84% occurring only once. The material sequenced was peripheral blood. The receptor source for this set is a man aged 50-60 years with active or convalescent COVID-19.

J is TRBJ2-2 and V is TRBV6-6, with 7 bases identical to TRBD1. Germline CDR1 is MNHNY and CDR2 is SVGAGI (reference sequence). This CDR3 comprises 15 residues. With 0 bases clipped from V and 8 bases from J, the junction kept 6 bases outside the gene matches. The chain's CDR3 is CASSYSYRGSGELFF. CDR3 nucleotide sequence: TGTGCCAGCAGTTACTCTTACAGGGGATCGGGGGAGCTGTTTTTT.

V and J are TRBV3-1 (or the pseudogene TRBV3-2) and TRBJ2-7, with D perhaps matching TRBD1 (6 bases). The CDR3 covers 15 residues. The germline V gene encodes CDR1 LGHDT and CDR2 YNNKEL (reference sequence). V was clipped by 0 bases and J by 3 bases, with 12 bases between them. The CDR3 reads CASSQDSGQFYEQYF. CDR3 nucleotide sequence: TGTGCCAGCAGCCAAGATTCAGGACAGTTCTACGAGCAGTACTTC.

The chain couples TRBV19 to TRBJ1-5; possible D gene TRBD1, 6 bases. Between the trimmed V and J ends, which lost 9 bases and 3 bases, there was a span of 12 bases. The CDR3 contains 13 residues. Germline assignment: CDR1 LNHDA and CDR2 SQIVND (reference sequence). The CDR3 region has the DNA TGTGCCAGCGAGCTGGGGGCCAATCAGCCCCAGCATTTT. Translation: CASELGANQPQHF.

The gene calls are TRBV3-1 (or the pseudogene TRBV3-2) and TRBJ1-2; D is perhaps TRBD1 (6 bases). The V gene's germline CDR1 is LGHDT and CDR2 YNNKEL (reference sequence). V lost 0 bases, J lost 4 bases, and 12 bases lay in between. The CDR3 is 15 residues long. This CDR3 is CASSQEGQSLYGYTF. CDR3 DNA: TGTGCCAGCAGCCAAGAAGGACAGTCCCTCTATGGCTACACCTTC.

The chain carries TRBV19 and TRBJ2-3, with 7 bases that match TRBD1. The CDR3 totals 13 residues. J gave up 2 bases and V 6 bases, and 2 bases lay outside the gene matches. Looked up from germline, CDR1 is LNHDA and CDR2 is SQIVND (reference sequence). The CDR3 DNA is TGTGCCAGTAGGGGACAGTCCACAGATACGCAGTATTTT. It translates to CASRGQSTDTQYF.

The chain is built from TRBV28 and TRBJ2-5; TRBD2 might be the D (5 bases). Trimming cost V 5 bases and J 5 bases, with 18 bases left between them. The CDR3 totals 15 residues. CDR1 is MDHEN and CDR2 is SYDVKM in the germline V gene. CDR3 sequence reads: CASSKPLGGGETQYF. The CDR3 bases are TGTGCCAGCAGTAAACCCCTCGGAGGCGGGGAGACCCAGTACTTC.

Only one count was recorded for this clone. The chain carries TRBV27 and TRBJ1-1, with 9 bases fitting TRBD1. CDR3 size: 13 residues. Per germline, CDR1 MNHEY and CDR2 SMNVEV (reference sequence). The J segment lost 11 bases and the V segment lost 7 bases, leaving 11 bases of the junction unmatched. CDR3 loop: CASKLSGTGSAFF. The DNA of the CDR3 is TGTGCCAGCAAATTATCCGGGACAGGGTCGGCTTTCTTT.

The chain uses TRBV5-1 and TRBJ2-7; TRBD2 might be the D (6 bases). Deletions cut 0 bases from V and 2 bases from J, with 15 bases between. Germline CDR1 and CDR2: SGHRS and YFSETQ. This CDR3 region has 16 residues. CDR3 sequence: CASSLVSGGAAYEQYF. The CDR3 bases are TGCGCCAGCAGCTTGGTGTCAGGAGGGGCTGCCTACGAGCAGTACTTC.

This clone was seen only once. The chain employs TRBV28 and TRBJ2-7; 10 nucleotides match TRBD1. Per the germline V gene, CDR1 is MDHEN and CDR2 is SYDVKM. The junction had 3 bases not matched to a gene; V was cut back by 2 bases and J by 2 bases. The CDR3 loop spans 15 amino acids. This CDR3 is CASSLAGQGTYEQYF. CDR3 nucleotide sequence: TGTGCCAGCAGTTTAGCGGGACAGGGGACCTACGAGCAGTACTTC.

The chain links TRBV12-3 or TRBV12-4 to TRBJ1-2; D perhaps matches TRBD1 (6 bases). This CDR3 is 13 amino acids long. Trimming took off 5 bases at V and 3 bases at J, with 10 bases between the two ends. The CDR3 sequence: CASSQDRDYGYTF. CDR3 DNA sequence: TGTGCCAGCAGTCAGGACAGAGACTATGGCTACACCTTC.

The chain uses TRBV27 and TRBJ2-1, with 13 positions matching TRBD2. The V segment lost 5 bases and the J segment 4 bases; nucleotides outside the gene matches: 5. The CDR3 is made up of 16 amino acids. CDR1 is MNHEY and CDR2 is SMNVEV in the germline V gene (reference sequence). The CDR3 bases are TGTGCCAGCAGTCTGGGACTAGCGGGACCGTACAATGAGCAGTTCTTC. Translated: CASSLGLAGPYNEQFF.

CDR3 in amino acids: CASRLDRVGLETQYF. In DNA, the CDR3 is TGTGCCAGCAGACTAGACAGGGTGGGGTTAGAGACCCAGTACTTC. This chain connects TRBV2 to TRBJ2-5, with TRBD1 identical over 7 bases. V lost 6 bases to trimming and J lost 4 bases; unmatched junction nucleotides: 11. The length of the CDR3 is 15 residues. Germline loops: CDR1 SNHLY, CDR2 FYNNEI.

This clone was seen once. The gene calls are TRBV11-2 and TRBJ1-1, with D possibly being TRBD1 (5 bases). The CDR3 spans 12 residues. Germline V CDR1 and CDR2: SGHAT, FQNNGV. Trimming removed 7 bases from V and 4 bases from J, with 10 bases in between. CDR3 sequence reads: CASKTASTEAFF. In nucleotides, the CDR3 is TGTGCCAGCAAGACAGCCAGCACTGAAGCTTTCTTT. Full variable domain (rest looked up from reference TRBV11-2 and TRBJ1-1): EAGVAQSPRYKIIEKRQSVAFWCNPISGHATLYWYQQILGQGPKLLIQFQNNGVVDDSQLPKDRFSAERLKGVDSTLKIQPAKLEDSAVYLCASKTASTEAFFGQGTRLTVV.

The chain couples TRBV7-9 to TRBJ2-5; perhaps TRBD1 as D (6 bases). The CDR3 extends over 16 amino acids. Per germline, CDR1 SEHNR and CDR2 FQNEAQ (reference sequence). V was shortened by 5 bases and J by 7 bases, with 23 bases between the two germline ends. The CDR3 reads CASSDELSVWGRTQYF. The CDR3 bases are TGTGCCAGCAGCGACGAGCTGTCGGTATGGGGGCGGACCCAGTACTTC.

The rearrangement joins TRBV3-1 (or the pseudogene TRBV3-2) to TRBJ1-5, with 8 bases lining up with TRBD1. The length of the CDR3 is 14 residues. CDR1 and CDR2 (germline): LGHDT, YNNKEL (reference sequence). The ends lost 2 bases at V and 7 bases at J; junction bases unmatched: 4. CDR3 in amino acids: CASSQWDRPQPQHF. For the CDR3, the DNA is TGTGCCAGCAGCCAATGGGACAGGCCACAGCCCCAGCATTTT.

V and J are TRBV27 and TRBJ2-7, with 7 bases that match TRBD2. The germline V gene encodes CDR1 MNHEY and CDR2 SMNVEV (reference sequence). Losses at the gene ends were 3 bases for V and 3 bases for J; bases not matched to a gene: 8. This CDR3 is 15 amino acids long. The CDR3 loop reads CASSFRASGVYEQYF. CDR3 nucleotides: TGTGCCAGCAGTTTTCGGGCTAGCGGCGTCTACGAGCAGTACTTC.

CDR3 sequence: CATSKLAGAREQYF. CDR3 sequence (DNA): TGTGCCACCTCCAAACTAGCGGGAGCGCGCGAGCAGTACTTC. The rearrangement uses TRBV10-3 and TRBJ2-7; 11 bases map to TRBD2. CDR1 is ENHRY and CDR2 is SYGVKD in the germline V gene. The CDR3 runs to 14 residues. V trimming: 10 bases; J trimming: 6 bases; junction bases outside the gene matches: 11.

This clone came up once. The V call is TRBV21-1, the J call TRBJ2-2; whether TRBD2, the table's D call, matches the DNA was not checked. TRBV21-1 is marked as a pseudogene. The CDR3 is 16 amino acids. The CDR3 coding sequence is TGTGCCAGCAGCAAAAAACTAGAGCCGGGCACCGGGGAGCTGTTTTTT. It encodes CASSKKLEPGTGELFF.